The rows below give T cell receptor beta chains drawn from one sample of a study of blood T cell repertoires in COVID-19. Sequencing used immunoSEQ multiplex PCR; TCRdb keeps in-frame clones, though not all of them. The sample has approximately 210,000 clones, 70% to 90% seen once; the top ten hold 6.2%. Material: peripheral blood. These receptors all come from a woman in her thirties or forties who had recovered from COVID-19. Both conserved end residues are part of each CDR3. The D gene is left open where the match is weak. Clone size is not always given. Where it is, it says once, few, many or a class for expanded clones.

>-|TRBV29-1|TRBJ2-5|-|15
CSVAVLESPAETQYF
TGCAGCGTTGCCGTTCTAGAGTCGCCCGCGGAGACCCAGTACTTC
>-|TRBV19|TRBJ1-1|-|15
CASSPRGGGGTEAFF
TGTGCCAGTAGCCCGAGGGGAGGGGGGGGCACTGAAGCTTTCTTT
>-|TRBV15|TRBJ2-3|-|16
CATSTRRLSPTDTQYF
TGTGCCACCAGCACCCGGCGTCTTAGCCCCACAGATACGCAGTATTTT
>-|TRBV18|TRBJ2-1|-|15
CASSAGAGLNNEQFF
TGTGCCAGCTCGGCGGGGGCGGGACTTAACAATGAGCAGTTCTTC
>-|TRBV5-1|TRBJ2-7|-|13
CASSLGSSYEQYF
TGCGCCAGCAGCTTGGGGAGCTCCTACGAGCAGTACTTC
>-|TRBV11-1|TRBJ2-1|-|14
CASSLRGSGNEQFF
TGTGCCAGCAGCTTGCGGGGCTCGGGGAATGAGCAGTTCTTC
>-|TRBV7-2|TRBJ1-2|TRBD1|18
CASSLVVPAAGGTSGYTF
TGTGCCAGCAGCTTAGTGGTTCCGGCGGCAGGGGGCACAAGCGGCTACACCTTC
>-|TRBV5-4|TRBJ1-4|TRBD1|14
CASSPDRANEKLFF
TGTGCCAGCAGCCCGGACAGGGCTAATGAAAAACTGTTTTTT
>-|TRBV11-3|TRBJ2-7|-|15
CASSLGADGSYEQYF
TGTGCCAGCAGCTTAGGGGCAGACGGATCCTACGAGCAGTACTTC
>-|TRBV4-2|TRBJ2-3|-|16
CASSQGSAVSTDTQYF
TGTGCCAGCAGCCAAGGTTCAGCGGTTAGCACAGATACGCAGTATTTT
>-|TRBV7-9|TRBJ2-7|TRBD1|15
CASSPLTGVSYEQYF
TGTGCCAGCAGCCCTCTGACAGGGGTCTCCTACGAGCAGTACTTC
>-|TRBV19|TRBJ2-3|-|13
CASSIDRTDTQYF
TGTGCCAGTAGTATAGACCGGACAGATACGCAGTATTTT
>-|TRBV10-3|TRBJ2-2|TRBD2|15
CAISSGTSSPGELFF
TGTGCCATCAGTTCCGGGACTAGTTCTCCTGGGGAGCTGTTTTTT
>-|TRBV28|TRBJ1-2|TRBD1|16
CASSNPGQGLDYGYTF
TGTGCCAGCAGTAACCCGGGACAGGGCTTAGACTATGGCTACACCTTC
>once|TRBV6-5|TRBJ2-3|-|14
CASSLALSTDTQYF
TGTGCCAGCAGTTTGGCCCTTAGCACAGATACGCAGTATTTT
>-|TRBV6-5|TRBJ2-6|-|13
CATGGSGANVLTF
TGTGCCACAGGAGGGTCTGGGGCCAACGTCCTGACTTTC
>-|TRBV5-4|TRBJ2-2|TRBD2|16
CASSLGLAGHTGELFF
TGTGCCAGCAGCTTGGGCCTAGCGGGCCACACCGGGGAGCTGTTTTTT
>-|TRBV4-2|TRBJ1-4|-|15
CASSQAPGEEEKLFF
TGTGCCAGCAGCCAGGCACCCGGGGAGGAAGAAAAACTGTTTTTT
>-|TRBV4-1|TRBJ2-2|TRBD2|15
CASSQSLADTGELFF
TGCGCCAGCAGCCAATCTCTAGCGGACACCGGGGAGCTGTTTTTT
>-|TRBV19|TRBJ2-5|TRBD2|17
CASSIASREGHKRTQYF
TGTGCCAGTAGTATAGCCTCGCGGGAGGGCCATAAGAGAACCCAGTACTTC
>-|TRBV4-3|TRBJ2-3|TRBD2|16
CASSQLTSGTPDTQYF
TGCGCCAGCAGTCAGTTGACTAGCGGGACCCCCGATACGCAGTATTTT